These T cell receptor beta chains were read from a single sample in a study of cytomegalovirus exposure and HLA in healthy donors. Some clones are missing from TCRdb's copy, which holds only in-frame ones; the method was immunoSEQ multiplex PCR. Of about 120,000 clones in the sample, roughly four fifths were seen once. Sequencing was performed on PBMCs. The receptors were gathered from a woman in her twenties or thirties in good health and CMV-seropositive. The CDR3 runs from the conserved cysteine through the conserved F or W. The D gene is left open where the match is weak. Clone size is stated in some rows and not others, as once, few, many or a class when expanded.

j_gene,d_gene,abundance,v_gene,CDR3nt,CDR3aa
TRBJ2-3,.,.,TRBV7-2,TGTGCCAGCAGCCAGGGTGGAGTACCCCCCACAGATACGCAGTATTTT,CASSQGGVPPTDTQYF
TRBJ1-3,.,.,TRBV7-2,TGTGCCAGCAGCTTAGGCGGGGATGGAAACACCATATATTTT,CASSLGGDGNTIYF
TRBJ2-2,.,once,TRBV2,TGTGCCAGCAGTGAAATGGGGGCGGACACCGGGGAGCTGTTTTTT,CASSEMGADTGELFF
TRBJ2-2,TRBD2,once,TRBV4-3,TGCGCCAGCAGCGAGGCTAGCGGGGGGGCCGTATCCGGGGAGCTGTTTTTT,CASSEASGGAVSGELFF
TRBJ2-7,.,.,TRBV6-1,TGTGCCAGCAGTGAGGGTTTGGGGGGGCCTTACGAGCAGTACTTC,CASSEGLGGPYEQYF
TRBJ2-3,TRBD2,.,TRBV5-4,TGTGCCAGCAGCTACGGGACTAGCGGGGCCGCAGATACGCAGTATTTT,CASSYGTSGAADTQYF
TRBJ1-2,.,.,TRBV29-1,TGCAGCGTTGATGGGTACCCCGCAGGGGATGAATACTATGGCTACACCTTC,CSVDGYPAGDEYYGYTF
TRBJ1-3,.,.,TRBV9,TGTGCCAGCAGCCCCCGACAGAAATCTGGAAACACCATATATTTT,CASSPRQKSGNTIYF
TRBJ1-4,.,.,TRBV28,TGTGCCAGCACCCCACACGGAGTAAATGAAAAACTGTTTTTT,CASTPHGVNEKLFF
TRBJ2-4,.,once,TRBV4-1,TGCGCCAGCAGCCAAGTTTGGGGCGCAGCCAAAAACATTCAGTACTTC,CASSQVWGAAKNIQYF
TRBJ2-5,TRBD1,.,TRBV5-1,TGCGCCAGCAGCTTGCGTCGGACAGGGGAGGGCACCCAGTACTTC,CASSLRRTGEGTQYF
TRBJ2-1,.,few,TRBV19,TGTGCCAGTAGTATAGTTGGACAAAATGAGCAGTTCTTC,CASSIVGQNEQFF
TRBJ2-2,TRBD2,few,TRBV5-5,TGTGCCAGCAGCCCGTCGGGTAGCGGGGGGGCCGGGACCGGGGAGCTGTTTTTT,CASSPSGSGGAGTGELFF
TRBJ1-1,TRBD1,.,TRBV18,TGTGCCAGCTCACCAGAAACAGGGGTCGGCACTGAAGCTTTCTTT,CASSPETGVGTEAFF
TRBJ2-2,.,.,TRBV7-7,TGTGCCAGCAGCTTAGGGAGGGCAGGCACCGGGGAGCTGTTTTTT,CASSLGRAGTGELFF
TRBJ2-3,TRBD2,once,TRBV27,TGTGCCAGCGCGGGGGGGCTAAGCACAGATACGCAGTATTTT,CASAGGLSTDTQYF
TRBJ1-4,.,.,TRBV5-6,TGTGCCAGCAGCGGAGGGGCGGGGGGCAAGTATGAAAAACTGTTTTTT,CASSGGAGGKYEKLFF
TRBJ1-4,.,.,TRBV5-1,TGCGCCAGCAGGGTGTTGGCAGGGGTGGAAAAACTGTTTTTT,CASRVLAGVEKLFF
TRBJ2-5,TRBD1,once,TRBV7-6,TGTGCCAGCAGCTCGATCGGACAGGGTGGGACCCAGTACTTC,CASSSIGQGGTQYF
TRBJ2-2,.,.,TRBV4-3,TGCGCCAGCGGCAGGCAGAACACCGGGGAGCTGTTTTTT,CASGRQNTGELFF
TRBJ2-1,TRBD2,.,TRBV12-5,TGTGCTAGTGGTTCCTCCGGACTAGCGGGAGGAGTCGATGAGCAGTTCTTC,CASGSSGLAGGVDEQFF
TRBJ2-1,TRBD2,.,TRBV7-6,TGTGCCAGCAGCCCAACTAGCGGGGGGTCCTACAATGAGCAGTTCTTC,CASSPTSGGSYNEQFF
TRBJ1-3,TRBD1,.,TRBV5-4,TGTGCCAGCAGCAAGGACAGGGACAGCTCTGGAAACACCATATATTTT,CASSKDRDSSGNTIYF
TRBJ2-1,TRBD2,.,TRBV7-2,TGTGCCAGCAGCATGCGAGCGGGGGGGCTCAATGAGCAGTTCTTC,CASSMRAGGLNEQFF
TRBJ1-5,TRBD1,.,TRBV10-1,TGCGCTCCTAGAAGGGGACAGGGGATAACCCTTAATAGCAATCAGCCCCAGCATTTT,CAPRRGQGITLNSNQPQHF
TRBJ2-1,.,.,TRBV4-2,TGTGCCAGCAGCCCATTAGGGAGACCATCCTTAATCTGGAATGAGCAGTTCTTC,CASSPLGRPSLIWNEQFF
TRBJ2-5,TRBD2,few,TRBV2,TGTGCCAGCAGTGAACTTACCCTAGGGACTAGCAGAGAGACCCAGTACTTC,CASSELTLGTSRETQYF
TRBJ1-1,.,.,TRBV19,TGTGCCAGTGGCCCAGGGTGGGGAACTGAAGCTTTCTTT,CASGPGWGTEAFF
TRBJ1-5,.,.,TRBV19,TGTGCCAGTAAGTCAGGTCTTAGCAATCAGCCCCAGCATTTT,CASKSGLSNQPQHF
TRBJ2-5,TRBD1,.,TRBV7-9,TGTGCCAGCACCCTGAAGGGGGACAGAGTCGAAGAGACCCAGTACTTC,CASTLKGDRVEETQYF
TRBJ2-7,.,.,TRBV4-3,TGCGCCAGCAGCCACGTACAGGGGAGGGAGCAGTACTTC,CASSHVQGREQYF
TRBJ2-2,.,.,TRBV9,TGTGCCAGCAGCGTATCACAGGGTACCACCGGGGAGCTGTTTTTT,CASSVSQGTTGELFF
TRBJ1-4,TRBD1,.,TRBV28,TGTGCCAGCAAAGAGTCGGGACAGCCGAATGAAAAACTGTTTTTT,CASKESGQPNEKLFF
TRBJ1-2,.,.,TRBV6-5,TGTGCCAGCAGTTACTCGGGGGGGAGGAAAATGAATGGCTACACCTTC,CASSYSGGRKMNGYTF
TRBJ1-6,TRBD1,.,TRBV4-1,TGCGCCAGCAGCCAAGACAGGGGGCGATCACCCCTCCACTTT,CASSQDRGRSPLHF
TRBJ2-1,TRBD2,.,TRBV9,TGTGCCAGCAGCCGAGGACTAGCGGGGGGGAATGAGCAGTTCTTC,CASSRGLAGGNEQFF
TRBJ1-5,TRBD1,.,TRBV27,TGTGCCAGCAGTCCCGGGACAGGGGGCGAACAGCCCCAGCATTTT,CASSPGTGGEQPQHF
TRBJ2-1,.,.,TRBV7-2,TGTGCCAGCAGCTTATTTGGGCTGAGCTCCTACAATGAGCAGTTCTTC,CASSLFGLSSYNEQFF
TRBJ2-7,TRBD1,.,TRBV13,TGTGCCAGCAGCTCCTCCGGGACAGGCTCCTACGAGCAGTACTTC,CASSSSGTGSYEQYF
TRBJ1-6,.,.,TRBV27,TGTGCCAGCAGTTTATCGGCAGGCGTCAATTCACCCCTCCACTTT,CASSLSAGVNSPLHF
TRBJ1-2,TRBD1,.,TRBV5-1,TGCGCCAGCAGTTTAAATCAGGGGGCGCATGGAGGCTACACCTTC,CASSLNQGAHGGYTF
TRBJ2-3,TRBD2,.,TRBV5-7,TGTGCCAGCAGGAACCAAACTAGCGCGCCTCCCACAGATACGCAGTATTTT,CASRNQTSAPPTDTQYF
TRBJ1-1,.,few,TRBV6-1,TGTGCCAGCAGTTCTGTCCGGGGCACTGAAGCTTTCTTT,CASSSVRGTEAFF
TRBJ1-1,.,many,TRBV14,TGTGCCAGCAGCCACGGGGTAGGGACTGAAGCTTTCTTT,CASSHGVGTEAFF
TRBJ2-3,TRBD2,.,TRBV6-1,TGTGCCAGCAGTGAACGACTAGCGGGTTCAGATACGCAGTATTTT,CASSERLAGSDTQYF
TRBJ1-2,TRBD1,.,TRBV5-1,TGCGCCAGCTTACCGGGACAGGGTATATATGGCTACACCTTC,CASLPGQGIYGYTF
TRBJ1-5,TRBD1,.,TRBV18,TGTGCCAGCTCACAGGGGGCTAAGCAGCCCCAGCATTTT,CASSQGAKQPQHF
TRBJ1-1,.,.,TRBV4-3,TGCGCCAGCAGCCCCAGTAAGGGGCGGATCCAGAACACTGAAGCTTTCTTT,CASSPSKGRIQNTEAFF
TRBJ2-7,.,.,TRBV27,TGTGCCAGCATGCGGAACCCCCTCGAGCAGTACTTC,CASMRNPLEQYF
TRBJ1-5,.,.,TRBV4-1,TGCGCCAGCAGCCCAGGGGTGGGTCGCAATCAGCCCCAGCATTTT,CASSPGVGRNQPQHF
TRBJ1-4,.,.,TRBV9,TGTGCCAGCAGCACCACAGGAACGGTAGGAGAAAAACTGTTTTTT,CASSTTGTVGEKLFF
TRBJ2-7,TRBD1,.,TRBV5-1,TGCGCCAGCAGCCTCACAAACCCGGACAGGAACGAGCAGTACTTC,CASSLTNPDRNEQYF
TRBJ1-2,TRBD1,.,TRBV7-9,TGTGCCAGCAGCGCCAGTTGGGACAGGACCTTGTGGGGCTACACCTTC,CASSASWDRTLWGYTF
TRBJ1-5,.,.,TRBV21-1,TGTGCCAGCTGTATGAGCCGGGACAGGGGATGTGAGAATCAGCCCCAGCATTTT,CASCMSRDRGCENQPQHF
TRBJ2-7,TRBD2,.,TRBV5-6,TGTGCCAGCAGCTCTCTAGCGGGGTTTAACGAGCAGTACTTC,CASSSLAGFNEQYF
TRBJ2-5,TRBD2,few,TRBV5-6,TGTGCCAGCAGCTGGCCTAGCGGGGGGTCACCGCTGCGGGAGACCCAGTACTTC,CASSWPSGGSPLRETQYF
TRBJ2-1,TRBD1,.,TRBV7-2,TGTGCCAGCAGCTCCCGGGACAGATACAATGAGCAGTTCTTC,CASSSRDRYNEQFF